The rows below give T cell receptor beta chains drawn from one sample of a study of blood T cell repertoires in COVID-19. The data were produced by immunoSEQ multiplex PCR, yet TCRdb's version contains in-frame clones alone and is incomplete. The top ten hold about 1% of the sample, which has about 78,000 clones, about 90% seen once. The sample taken for sequencing was peripheral blood. Source of these receptors: a woman aged 45-65 years in a cohort sampled during active COVID-19. CDR3s include the opening cysteine and the closing phenylalanine or tryptophan. The order of the fields is J gene, CDR3 length, V gene, D gene, clone size, CDR3 DNA, CDR3 protein. A D gene is named only where the DNA matches it firmly. Not every row has a clone size; where given, it reads once, few, many or a size class.

J gene: TRBJ2-1; CDR3 length: 13; V gene: TRBV10-3; D gene: TRBD2; clone size: -; CDR3 DNA: TGTGCCACTGAAGGGACTAGCGAGAATGAGCAGTTCTTC; CDR3 protein: CATEGTSENEQFF
J gene: TRBJ2-1; CDR3 length: 16; V gene: TRBV7-3; D gene: -; clone size: -; CDR3 DNA: TGTGCCAGCAGCTTAACTGGGGGCCCCTCCTACAATGAGCAGTTCTTC; CDR3 protein: CASSLTGGPSYNEQFF
J gene: TRBJ2-3; CDR3 length: 12; V gene: TRBV27; D gene: -; clone size: -; CDR3 DNA: TGTGCCAGCAGCCCAGCGGGAGATACGCAGTATTTT; CDR3 protein: CASSPAGDTQYF
J gene: TRBJ2-7; CDR3 length: 16; V gene: TRBV10-1; D gene: TRBD2; clone size: -; CDR3 DNA: TGCGCCAGCAGTGTAGGGACTAGCGGGAGTTCCTACGAGCAGTACTTC; CDR3 protein: CASSVGTSGSSYEQYF
J gene: TRBJ2-7; CDR3 length: 16; V gene: TRBV13; D gene: TRBD2; clone size: -; CDR3 DNA: TGTGCCAGCAGCACCCGCGCTAGCGGGAGGACTGGCGAGCAGTACTTC; CDR3 protein: CASSTRASGRTGEQYF
J gene: TRBJ2-1; CDR3 length: 17; V gene: TRBV10-1; D gene: -; clone size: -; CDR3 DNA: TGCGCCAGCAGTGAGTCAAGGCTAGGGGAGGCCTACAATGAGCAGTTCTTC; CDR3 protein: CASSESRLGEAYNEQFF
J gene: TRBJ1-2; CDR3 length: 14; V gene: TRBV28; D gene: -; clone size: -; CDR3 DNA: TGTGCCAGCAGTCCGGGGGAGGGGTCCTATGGCTACACCTTC; CDR3 protein: CASSPGEGSYGYTF
J gene: TRBJ1-1; CDR3 length: 14; V gene: TRBV27; D gene: -; clone size: once; CDR3 DNA: TGTGCCAGCAGTTCAGGGTTCGGGGGGACTGAAGCTTTCTTT; CDR3 protein: CASSSGFGGTEAFF
J gene: TRBJ2-5; CDR3 length: 15; V gene: TRBV9; D gene: -; clone size: -; CDR3 DNA: TGTGCCAGCAGCGTAGGGGGCGAGTCCCAAGAGACCCAGTACTTC; CDR3 protein: CASSVGGESQETQYF
J gene: TRBJ1-4; CDR3 length: 16; V gene: TRBV7-2; D gene: TRBD1; clone size: -; CDR3 DNA: TGTGCCAGCAGCTTAGAGGGGACAGGGTTGAGGGAAAAACTGTTTTTT; CDR3 protein: CASSLEGTGLREKLFF
J gene: TRBJ2-5; CDR3 length: 14; V gene: TRBV5-1; D gene: TRBD1; clone size: -; CDR3 DNA: TGCGCCAGCAGCCCAGACAGGGTTTTAAAGACCCAGTACTTC; CDR3 protein: CASSPDRVLKTQYF
J gene: TRBJ1-1; CDR3 length: 13; V gene: TRBV5-1; D gene: -; clone size: -; CDR3 DNA: TGCGCCAGCAGCTATGGAGGGAACACTGAAGCTTTCTTT; CDR3 protein: CASSYGGNTEAFF
J gene: TRBJ1-5; CDR3 length: 13; V gene: TRBV28; D gene: TRBD1; clone size: -; CDR3 DNA: TGTGCCAGCAGGGGACAGGCTGATCAGCCCCAGCATTTT; CDR3 protein: CASRGQADQPQHF
J gene: TRBJ2-2; CDR3 length: 15; V gene: TRBV28; D gene: TRBD2; clone size: -; CDR3 DNA: TGTGCCAGCAGGCCTAGCGGAGCCGGACCCGGGGAGCTGTTTTTT; CDR3 protein: CASRPSGAGPGELFF
J gene: TRBJ1-1; CDR3 length: 13; V gene: TRBV27; D gene: -; clone size: -; CDR3 DNA: TGTGCCAGCAGCCTTCAGTGGGCAACTGAAGCTTTCTTT; CDR3 protein: CASSLQWATEAFF
J gene: TRBJ1-4; CDR3 length: 16; V gene: TRBV19; D gene: -; clone size: -; CDR3 DNA: TGTGCCAGTAGTAAAATTACAGGAGGGATGGATGAAAAACTGTTTTTT; CDR3 protein: CASSKITGGMDEKLFF
J gene: TRBJ2-1; CDR3 length: 13; V gene: TRBV9; D gene: -; clone size: -; CDR3 DNA: TGTGCCAGCAGCGTCCCCTCAGCGAATGAGCAGTTCTTC; CDR3 protein: CASSVPSANEQFF
J gene: TRBJ2-7; CDR3 length: 17; V gene: TRBV24-1; D gene: TRBD2; clone size: -; CDR3 DNA: TGTGCCACCGCAGCAGGTGGGCTAGCGGGAGTTGATAGCGAGCAGTACTTC; CDR3 protein: CATAAGGLAGVDSEQYF
J gene: TRBJ2-1; CDR3 length: 15; V gene: TRBV14; D gene: TRBD1; clone size: -; CDR3 DNA: TGTGCCAGCAGCCAAGGACAGGGGGCCTACAATGAGCAGTTCTTC; CDR3 protein: CASSQGQGAYNEQFF
J gene: TRBJ2-7; CDR3 length: 17; V gene: TRBV28; D gene: TRBD2; clone size: -; CDR3 DNA: TGTGCCAGCAGAGCCACCGGGGGGGGAGAGTGGTCCTACGAGCAGTACTTC; CDR3 protein: CASRATGGGEWSYEQYF
J gene: TRBJ2-1; CDR3 length: 15; V gene: TRBV7-9; D gene: TRBD1; clone size: once; CDR3 DNA: TGTGCCAGCAGCCGAGGCGGGACAGGGAGGGGTGAGCAGTTCTTC; CDR3 protein: CASSRGGTGRGEQFF
J gene: TRBJ2-4; CDR3 length: 13; V gene: TRBV28; D gene: TRBD1; clone size: -; CDR3 DNA: TGTGCCATCCAGGACAGGGCGGTGAACATTCAGTACTTC; CDR3 protein: CAIQDRAVNIQYF
J gene: TRBJ1-2; CDR3 length: 14; V gene: TRBV15; D gene: TRBD1; clone size: -; CDR3 DNA: TGTGCCACCTCTCCCGGACAGGGGGCGGGGGGCTACACCTTC; CDR3 protein: CATSPGQGAGGYTF
J gene: TRBJ1-1; CDR3 length: 10; V gene: TRBV6-5; D gene: -; clone size: -; CDR3 DNA: TGTGCCAGCAGACAGGGTGAAGCTTTCTTT; CDR3 protein: CASRQGEAFF
J gene: TRBJ1-4; CDR3 length: 14; V gene: TRBV5-4; D gene: TRBD1; clone size: -; CDR3 DNA: TGTGCCAGCAGCCAAGACAGGGAGGATGAAAAACTGTTTTTT; CDR3 protein: CASSQDREDEKLFF
J gene: TRBJ2-7; CDR3 length: 13; V gene: TRBV6-5; D gene: -; clone size: -; CDR3 DNA: TGTGCCAGCAGTTCCCCGGGGGAGTACGAGCAGTACTTC; CDR3 protein: CASSSPGEYEQYF
J gene: TRBJ1-1; CDR3 length: 17; V gene: TRBV2; D gene: -; clone size: -; CDR3 DNA: TGTGCCAGCACCGGACCCAGGGGTAAAAATGCGAACACTGAAGCTTTCTTT; CDR3 protein: CASTGPRGKNANTEAFF
J gene: TRBJ2-3; CDR3 length: 14; V gene: TRBV6-5; D gene: TRBD2; clone size: few; CDR3 DNA: TGTGCCAGCAGACCGGGACTAGCAGCAAATACGCAGTATTTT; CDR3 protein: CASRPGLAANTQYF
J gene: TRBJ2-7; CDR3 length: 14; V gene: TRBV28; D gene: -; clone size: -; CDR3 DNA: TGTGCCAGCAGTTTAGCGGGGGCTAAAAACGAGCAGTACTTC; CDR3 protein: CASSLAGAKNEQYF
J gene: TRBJ2-2; CDR3 length: 16; V gene: TRBV7-9; D gene: TRBD2; clone size: -; CDR3 DNA: TGTGCCAGCAGCTTAAGGGCTAGCGGGAGTCTGGAGGAGCTGTTTTTT; CDR3 protein: CASSLRASGSLEELFF
J gene: TRBJ2-3; CDR3 length: 15; V gene: TRBV9; D gene: -; clone size: -; CDR3 DNA: TGTGCCAGCACCCGGGTAGGGACTAGCACAGATACGCAGTATTTT; CDR3 protein: CASTRVGTSTDTQYF
J gene: TRBJ1-1; CDR3 length: 12; V gene: TRBV2; D gene: -; clone size: -; CDR3 DNA: TGTGCCAGCAGTGGGCCAGGGTCTGAAGCTTTCTTT; CDR3 protein: CASSGPGSEAFF
J gene: TRBJ2-7; CDR3 length: 12; V gene: TRBV28; D gene: -; clone size: -; CDR3 DNA: TGTGCCAGCAGTTGGACAGCCTACGAGCAGTACTTC; CDR3 protein: CASSWTAYEQYF
J gene: TRBJ1-4; CDR3 length: 14; V gene: TRBV18; D gene: -; clone size: -; CDR3 DNA: TGTGCCAGCTCACCGCCGGAGGGTGGGGAAAAACTGTTTTTT; CDR3 protein: CASSPPEGGEKLFF
J gene: TRBJ2-7; CDR3 length: 16; V gene: TRBV6-5; D gene: -; clone size: -; CDR3 DNA: TGTGCCAGCAGTTACCTCGGGGGGCGAGGGATTTACGAGCAGTACTTC; CDR3 protein: CASSYLGGRGIYEQYF